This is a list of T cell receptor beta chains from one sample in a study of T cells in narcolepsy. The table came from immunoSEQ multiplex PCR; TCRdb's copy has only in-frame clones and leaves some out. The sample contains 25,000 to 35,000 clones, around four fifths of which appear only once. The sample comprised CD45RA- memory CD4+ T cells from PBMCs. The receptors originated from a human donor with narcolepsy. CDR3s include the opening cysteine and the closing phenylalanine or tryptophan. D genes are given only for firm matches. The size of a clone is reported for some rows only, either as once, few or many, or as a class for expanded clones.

CASSPPGSPFSYNEQFF,TGTGCCAGCTCACCACCGGGTAGTCCCTTCTCCTACAATGAGCAGTTCTTC,TRBV18,TRBJ2-1,-,few
CSVDGRDLDGYTF,TGCAGCGTTGATGGCAGGGACCTAGATGGCTACACCTTC,TRBV29-1,TRBJ1-2,-,-
CASSIAWDRGSPLHF,TGTGCCAGTAGTATAGCGTGGGACAGGGGTTCACCCCTCCACTTT,TRBV19,TRBJ1-6,TRBD1,few
CASRMSGGGYNEQFF,TGTGCCAGCAGAATGAGCGGGGGGGGATACAATGAGCAGTTCTTC,TRBV28,TRBJ2-1,TRBD2,-
CSAGGANQPQHF,TGCAGCGCTGGTGGCGCTAATCAGCCCCAGCATTTT,TRBV29-1,TRBJ1-5,-,once
CASSIGWNTEAFF,TGTGCCAGTAGTATAGGGTGGAACACTGAAGCTTTCTTT,TRBV19,TRBJ1-1,-,few
CASSLEPRTGELFF,TGTGCCAGCAGCTTGGAACCGCGCACCGGGGAGCTGTTTTTT,TRBV5-4,TRBJ2-2,-,-
CASSRRTGTYGDSTDTQYF,TGTGCCAGCAGCCGACGAACCGGGACATACGGGGATAGCACAGATACGCAGTATTTT,TRBV11-2,TRBJ2-3,-,-
CASSLDGWGAGSTEAFF,TGTGCCAGCAGCTTAGATGGGTGGGGGGCAGGTAGCACTGAAGCTTTCTTT,TRBV11-3,TRBJ1-1,-,few
CASSLRDKRYQPQHF,TGTGCCAGCAGTCTCAGGGATAAGCGCTATCAGCCCCAGCATTTT,TRBV27,TRBJ1-5,-,-
CASGLGGAVTQYF,TGTGCTAGTGGTTTGGGGGGCGCGGTGACCCAGTACTTC,TRBV12-5,TRBJ2-5,-,-
CASSLDRVSGYTF,TGTGCCAGCTCACTCGACAGGGTGTCGGGCTACACCTTC,TRBV18,TRBJ1-2,TRBD1,-
CASSPRGQGTDTQYF,TGCGCCAGCAGCCCTCGGGGACAGGGCACAGATACGCAGTATTTT,TRBV4-3,TRBJ2-3,TRBD1,-
CASRSRGGSNTGELFF,TGTGCCAGCAGATCTCGGGGGGGCTCGAACACCGGGGAGCTGTTTTTT,TRBV7-2,TRBJ2-2,TRBD2,-
CASSYSGDTTYEQYF,TGTGCCAGCAGTTACTCGGGGGACACAACCTACGAGCAGTACTTC,TRBV6-5,TRBJ2-7,-,-
CASSLLASGLGNEQFF,TGTGCCAGCAGCTTATTAGCTAGCGGTCTTGGTAATGAGCAGTTCTTC,TRBV7-2,TRBJ2-1,TRBD2,-
CASSLVGDNGNYGYTF,TGTGCCAGCAGCTTAGTAGGGGACAATGGTAACTATGGCTACACCTTC,TRBV7-9,TRBJ1-2,-,-
CAISESDRNYGYTF,TGTGCCATCAGTGAGTCAGACAGAAACTATGGCTACACCTTC,TRBV10-3,TRBJ1-2,-,few
CASSPTGRGYEQYF,TGTGCCAGCAGTCCAACGGGGAGGGGGTACGAGCAGTACTTC,TRBV6-5,TRBJ2-7,-,once
CASSFWASGAYEQYF,TGTGCCAGCAGCTTCTGGGCTAGCGGGGCCTACGAGCAGTACTTC,TRBV7-2,TRBJ2-7,TRBD2,few
CASRAGGAHYGYTF,TGTGCCAGTAGGGCAGGGGGGGCCCACTATGGCTACACCTTC,TRBV19,TRBJ1-2,TRBD1,-
CASSGRQGSSYNSPLHF,TGTGCCAGCAGTGGGAGACAGGGAAGCTCCTATAATTCACCCCTCCACTTT,TRBV25-1,TRBJ1-6,TRBD1,-
CASSLEGQGKNYGYTF,TGTGCCAGCAGCTTGGAGGGACAGGGAAAAAACTATGGCTACACCTTC,TRBV5-6,TRBJ1-2,TRBD1,-
CASSLTGQGLETQYF,TGTGCCAGCAGCCTCACGGGGCAAGGTCTGGAGACCCAGTACTTC,TRBV4-2,TRBJ2-5,-,-
CASRTGSEPQETQYF,TGCGCCAGCAGGACAGGGAGTGAGCCTCAAGAGACCCAGTACTTC,TRBV5-1,TRBJ2-5,TRBD1,-
CATSRDRVNEQFF,TGTGCCACAAGCCGGGACAGGGTCAATGAGCAGTTCTTC,TRBV15,TRBJ2-1,TRBD1,-
CASSPAGGRKGGYTF,TGCGCCAGCAGCCCCGCCGGGGGACGCAAGGGTGGCTACACCTTC,TRBV5-1,TRBJ1-2,-,-
CASSSGQNTEAFF,TGTGCCAGCAGCTCGGGACAGAACACTGAAGCTTTCTTT,TRBV4-2,TRBJ1-1,-,-
CASSFGGAYQETQYF,TGCGCCAGCAGCTTCGGCGGGGCCTACCAAGAGACCCAGTACTTC,TRBV5-1,TRBJ2-5,-,-
CASSLTGASDTQYF,TGTGCCAGCAGCTTAACGGGGGCCTCAGATACGCAGTATTTT,TRBV5-5,TRBJ2-3,-,-
CASSFGRRSEAFF,TGTGCCAGCAGCTTCGGGAGGCGGTCTGAAGCTTTCTTT,TRBV11-1,TRBJ1-1,-,-
CASSEEEGETQYF,TGTGCCAGCAGTGAAGAGGAGGGAGAGACCCAGTACTTC,TRBV2,TRBJ2-5,-,-
CASSVAGENTEAFF,TGTGCCAGCAGCGTAGCTGGGGAGAACACTGAAGCTTTCTTT,TRBV9,TRBJ1-1,-,-